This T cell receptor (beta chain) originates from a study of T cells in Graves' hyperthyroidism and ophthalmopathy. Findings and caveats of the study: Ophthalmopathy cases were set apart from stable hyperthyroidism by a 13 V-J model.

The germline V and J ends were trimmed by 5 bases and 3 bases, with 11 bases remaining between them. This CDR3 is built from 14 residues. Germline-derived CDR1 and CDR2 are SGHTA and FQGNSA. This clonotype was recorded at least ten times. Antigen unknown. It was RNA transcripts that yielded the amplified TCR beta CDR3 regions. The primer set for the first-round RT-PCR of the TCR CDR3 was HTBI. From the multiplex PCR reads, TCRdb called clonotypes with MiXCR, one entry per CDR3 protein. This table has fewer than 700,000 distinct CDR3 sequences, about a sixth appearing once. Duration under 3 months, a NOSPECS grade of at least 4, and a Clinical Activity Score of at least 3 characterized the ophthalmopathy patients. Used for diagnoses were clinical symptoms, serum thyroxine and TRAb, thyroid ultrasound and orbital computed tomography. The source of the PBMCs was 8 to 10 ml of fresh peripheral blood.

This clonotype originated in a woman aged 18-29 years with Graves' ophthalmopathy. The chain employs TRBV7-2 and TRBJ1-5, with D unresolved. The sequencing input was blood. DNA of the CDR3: TGTGCCAGCAGCCCCACCGGTAACAATCAGCCCCAGCATTTT. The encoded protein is CASSPTGNNQPQHF.